The T cell receptor beta chain described here comes from a study of blood T cell repertoires in COVID-19. Study-level information: T cells, B-cell-depleted T cells, or PBMCs supplied cDNA or gDNA.

In the source study's methods: Amplified reference gene primers provided the basis for estimating nucleated cell counts. The table came from immunoSEQ multiplex PCR; TCRdb's copy has only in-frame clones and leaves some out. V, J and clone size derive from that table, while D and trimming were established from the DNA sequence. Among approximately 180,000 clones listed, 70% to 90% were seen once. The V end lost 1 base, the J end lost 3 bases, and 13 bases lay between the germline ends. Germline V CDR1 and CDR2: SGHRS, YFSETQ. CDR3 length: 15 residues. The sequenced material came from peripheral blood. This clonotype originated in a woman older than 75 with acute or convalescent COVID-19. This rearrangement joins TRBV5-1 to TRBJ1-1; maybe TRBD1 (5 bases). The CDR3, as DNA: TGCGCCAGCAGCTTGCTCATGGGAGGGGACACTGAAGCTTTCTTT. The encoded protein is CASSLLMGGDTEAFF.